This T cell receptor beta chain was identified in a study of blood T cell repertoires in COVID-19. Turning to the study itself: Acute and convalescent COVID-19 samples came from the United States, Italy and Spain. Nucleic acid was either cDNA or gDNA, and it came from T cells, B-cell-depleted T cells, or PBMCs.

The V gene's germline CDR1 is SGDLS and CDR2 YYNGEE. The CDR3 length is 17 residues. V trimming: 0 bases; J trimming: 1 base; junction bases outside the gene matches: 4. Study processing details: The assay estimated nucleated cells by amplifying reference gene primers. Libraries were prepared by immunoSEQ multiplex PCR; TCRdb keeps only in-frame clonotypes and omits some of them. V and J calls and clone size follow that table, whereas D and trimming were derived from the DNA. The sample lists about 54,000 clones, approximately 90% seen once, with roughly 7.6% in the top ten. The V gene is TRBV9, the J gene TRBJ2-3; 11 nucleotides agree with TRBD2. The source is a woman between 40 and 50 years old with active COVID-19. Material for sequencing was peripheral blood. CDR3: CASSVGSSGGRTDTQYF. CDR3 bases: TGTGCCAGCAGCGTAGGGTCTAGCGGGGGGCGCACAGATACGCAGTATTTT.